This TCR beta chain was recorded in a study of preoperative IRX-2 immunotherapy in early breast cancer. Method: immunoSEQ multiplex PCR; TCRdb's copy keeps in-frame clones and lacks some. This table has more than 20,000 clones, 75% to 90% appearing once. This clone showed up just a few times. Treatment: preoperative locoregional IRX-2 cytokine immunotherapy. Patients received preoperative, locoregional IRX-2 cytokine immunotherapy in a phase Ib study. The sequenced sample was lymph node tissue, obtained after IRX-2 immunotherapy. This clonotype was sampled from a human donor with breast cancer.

Here the CDR3 DNA reads TGTGCCAGCAGTTCACTCATTCGACAGGGACGAAACTATGGCTACACCTTC. It codes for CASSSLIRQGRNYGYTF. This chain joins TRBV28 and TRBJ1-2; 7 positions match TRBD1. The CDR3 consists of 17 residues. V gave up 4 bases and J gave up 2 bases; unmatched junction bases: 13. Germline CDR1 and CDR2: MDHEN and SYDVKM.